The following is a TCR beta chain sequence with its context. The target antigen is unknown. V shed 8 bases and J shed 5 bases, with 21 bases lying between them. The CDR3 runs to 15 residues. Germline CDR1 reads MDHEN; CDR2 reads SYDVKM. The source of the sample is a study of radiotherapy plus CTLA-4 blockade in lung cancer. Study-wide findings and caveats: Increased serum interferon-beta after radiation also reportedly predicted response strongly.

The method was immunoSEQ multiplex PCR; TCRdb's version includes in-frame clones alone and lacks a portion of them. The table has approximately 81,000 clones, about 78% seen once. V usage is TRBV28 and J usage is TRBJ1-1; the D is unclear. This sequence was found in a human donor with non-small cell lung cancer who had a partial response to radiotherapy plus ipilimumab. Some clones in this sample may be carry-over from other donors' samples. This specimen consisted of peripheral blood, obtained from a patient treated with radiotherapy plus ipilimumab. CDR3 nucleotide sequence: TGTGCCAGCCCTCCCCTCGGAGGGCCCGGAACTGAAGCTTTCTTT. Amino acid sequence: CASPPLGGPGTEAFF.